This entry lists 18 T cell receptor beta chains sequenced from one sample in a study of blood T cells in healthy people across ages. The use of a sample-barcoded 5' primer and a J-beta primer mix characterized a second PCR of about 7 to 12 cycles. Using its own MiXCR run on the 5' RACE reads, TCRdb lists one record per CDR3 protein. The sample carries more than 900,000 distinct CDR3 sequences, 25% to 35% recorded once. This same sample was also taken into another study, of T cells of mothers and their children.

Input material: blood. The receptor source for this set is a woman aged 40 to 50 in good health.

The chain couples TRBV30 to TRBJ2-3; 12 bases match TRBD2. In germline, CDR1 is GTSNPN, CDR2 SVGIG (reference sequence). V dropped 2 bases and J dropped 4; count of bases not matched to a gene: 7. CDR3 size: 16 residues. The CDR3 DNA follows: TGTGCCTGGAGTCCCCTAGCGGGGGGGCCGGCAGATACGCAGTATTTT. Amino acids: CAWSPLAGGPADTQYF.

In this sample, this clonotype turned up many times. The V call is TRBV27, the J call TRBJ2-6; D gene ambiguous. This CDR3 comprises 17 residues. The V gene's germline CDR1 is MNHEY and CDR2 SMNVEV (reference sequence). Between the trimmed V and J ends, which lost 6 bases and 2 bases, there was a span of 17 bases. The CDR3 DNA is TGTGCCAGCAGGCTTTTGACGGGTGCAACTGGGGCCAACGTCCTGACTTTC. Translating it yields CASRLLTGATGANVLTF. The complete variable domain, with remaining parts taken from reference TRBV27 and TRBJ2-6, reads EAQVTQNPRYLITVTGKKLTVTCSQNMNHEYMSWYRQDPGLGLRQIYYSMNVEVTDKGDVPEGYKVSRKEKRNFPLILESPSPNQTSLYFCASRLLTGATGANVLTFGAGSRLTVL.

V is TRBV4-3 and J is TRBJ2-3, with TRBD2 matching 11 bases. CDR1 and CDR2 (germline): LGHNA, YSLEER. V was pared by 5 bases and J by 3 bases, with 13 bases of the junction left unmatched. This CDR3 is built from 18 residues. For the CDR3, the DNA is TGCGCCAGCAGCGTCCTAGGGGGTAGCGGGAGGGTTACAGATACGCAGTATTTT. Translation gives CASSVLGGSGRVTDTQYF.

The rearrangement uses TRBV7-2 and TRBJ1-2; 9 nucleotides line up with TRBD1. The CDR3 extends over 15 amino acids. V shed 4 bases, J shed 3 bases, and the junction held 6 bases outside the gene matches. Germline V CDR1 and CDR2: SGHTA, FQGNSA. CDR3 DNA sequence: TGTGCCAGCAGCTCCCCCGGGACAGGGTACTATGGCTACACCTTC. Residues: CASSSPGTGYYGYTF.

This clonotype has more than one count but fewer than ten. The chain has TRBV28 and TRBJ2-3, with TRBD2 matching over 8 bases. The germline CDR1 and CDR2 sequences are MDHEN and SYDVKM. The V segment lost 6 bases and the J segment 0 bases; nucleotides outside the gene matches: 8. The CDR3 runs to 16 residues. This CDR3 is CASRLLLAGSTDTQYF. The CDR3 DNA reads TGTGCCAGCAGGCTCCTCTTAGCGGGGAGCACAGATACGCAGTATTTT.

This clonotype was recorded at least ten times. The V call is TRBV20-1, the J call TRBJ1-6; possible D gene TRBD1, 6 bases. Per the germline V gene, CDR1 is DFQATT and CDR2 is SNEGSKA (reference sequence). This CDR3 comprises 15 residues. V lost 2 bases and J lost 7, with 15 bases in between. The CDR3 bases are TGCAGTGCTAGAAGATCAGGGGATTTAAATTCACCCCTCCACTTT. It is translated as CSARRSGDLNSPLHF.

This CDR3 reads CSAGPNGGGNTIYF. CDR3 coding DNA: TGCAGTGCTGGCCCTAACGGGGGCGGAAACACCATATATTTT. J is TRBJ1-3 and V is TRBV20-1, with TRBD1 as a possible D gene (6 bases). CDR3 length: 14 residues. Trimming pared 5 bases from V and 4 bases from J, leaving 15 bases between. In germline, CDR1 is DFQATT, CDR2 SNEGSKA (reference sequence).

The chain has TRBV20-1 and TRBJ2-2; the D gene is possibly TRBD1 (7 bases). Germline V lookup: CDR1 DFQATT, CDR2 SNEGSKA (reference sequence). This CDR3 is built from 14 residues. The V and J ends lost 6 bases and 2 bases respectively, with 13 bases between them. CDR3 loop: CSAAGQQNTGELFF. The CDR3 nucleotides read TGCAGTGCGGCGGGACAGCAAAACACCGGGGAGCTGTTTTTT.

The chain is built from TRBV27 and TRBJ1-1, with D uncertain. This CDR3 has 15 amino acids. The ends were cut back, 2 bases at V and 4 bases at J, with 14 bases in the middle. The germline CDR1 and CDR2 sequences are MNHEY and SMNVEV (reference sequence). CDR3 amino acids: CASSLAARAGTEAFF. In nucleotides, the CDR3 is TGTGCCAGCAGTTTAGCGGCCCGAGCGGGCACTGAAGCTTTCTTT.

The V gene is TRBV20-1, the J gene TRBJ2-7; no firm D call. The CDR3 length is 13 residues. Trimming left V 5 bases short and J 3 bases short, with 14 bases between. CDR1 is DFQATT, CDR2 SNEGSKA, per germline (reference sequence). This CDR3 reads CSASDGMVYEQYF. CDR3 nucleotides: TGCAGTGCTTCCGATGGGATGGTCTACGAGCAGTACTTC.

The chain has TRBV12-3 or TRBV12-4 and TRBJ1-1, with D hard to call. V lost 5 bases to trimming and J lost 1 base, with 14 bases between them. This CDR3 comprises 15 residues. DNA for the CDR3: TGTGCCAGCAGTCCCCTCGGACTGACGAACACTGAAGCTTTCTTT. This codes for CASSPLGLTNTEAFF.

CDR3 loop: CASSLRDGQGNTIYF. The CDR3 coding sequence is TGTGCCAGCAGCTTAAGGGACGGACAAGGAAACACCATATATTTT. This chain uses TRBV11-2 with TRBJ1-3, with a weak D call TRBD1 (5 bases). The CDR3 runs 15 residues. CDR1 and CDR2 from the germline V gene are SGHAT and FQNNGV. V was clipped by 2 bases and J by 4 bases, with 12 bases between them. The full variable domain, rest sourced from reference TRBV11-2 and TRBJ1-3, is EAGVAQSPRYKIIEKRQSVAFWCNPISGHATLYWYQQILGQGPKLLIQFQNNGVVDDSQLPKDRFSAERLKGVDSTLKIQPAKLEDSAVYLCASSLRDGQGNTIYFGEGSWLTVV.

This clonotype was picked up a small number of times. CDR3 nucleotides: TGTGCCAGCAGCTCGCTACAGGGGCCGGATTACAATGAGCAGTTCTTC. This gives the protein CASSSLQGPDYNEQFF. The chain recombines TRBV7-6 with TRBJ2-1; 7 bases align to TRBD1. Germline trimming cut 4 bases from V and 4 bases from J; bases unmatched to any gene: 10. The CDR3 is 16 amino acids. From germline, CDR1 is SGHVS and CDR2 FNYEAQ.

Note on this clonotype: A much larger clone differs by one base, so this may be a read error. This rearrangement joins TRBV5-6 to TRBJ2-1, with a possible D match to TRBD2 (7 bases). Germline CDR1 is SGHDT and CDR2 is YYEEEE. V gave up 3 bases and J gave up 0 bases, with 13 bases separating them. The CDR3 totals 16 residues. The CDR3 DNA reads TGTGCCAGCAGCTACGGGGGGCCGGGCTCCTACAATGAGCAGTTCTTC. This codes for CASSYGGPGSYNEQFF.

CDR3 protein: CSARDDRGGQPQHF. Written as DNA, the CDR3 is TGCAGTGCTAGAGACGACAGGGGAGGTCAGCCCCAGCATTTT. This chain connects TRBV20-1 to TRBJ1-5, with TRBD1 matching 8 bases. The CDR3 covers 14 residues. Germline V gene data show CDR1 as DFQATT and CDR2 as SNEGSKA (reference sequence). J gave up 6 bases and V 0 bases, and 4 bases lay outside the gene matches.

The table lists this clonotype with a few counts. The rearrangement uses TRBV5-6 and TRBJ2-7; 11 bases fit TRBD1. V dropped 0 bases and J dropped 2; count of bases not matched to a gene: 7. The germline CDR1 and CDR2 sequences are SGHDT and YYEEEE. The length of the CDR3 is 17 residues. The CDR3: CASSLGGTGGYPYEQYF. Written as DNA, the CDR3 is TGTGCCAGCAGCTTGGGGGGGACAGGGGGTTACCCCTACGAGCAGTACTTC.

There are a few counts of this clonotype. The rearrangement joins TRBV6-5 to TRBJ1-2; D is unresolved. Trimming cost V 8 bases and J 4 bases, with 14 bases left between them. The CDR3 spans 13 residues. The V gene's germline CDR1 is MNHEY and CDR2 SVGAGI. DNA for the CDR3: TGTGCCAGCTGGGGAAGTAACCCCTATGGCTACACCTTC. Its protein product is CASWGSNPYGYTF.

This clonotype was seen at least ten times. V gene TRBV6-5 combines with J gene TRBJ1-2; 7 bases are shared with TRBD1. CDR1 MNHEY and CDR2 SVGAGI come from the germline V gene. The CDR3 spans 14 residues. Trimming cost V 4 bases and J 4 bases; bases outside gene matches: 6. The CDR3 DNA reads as TGTGCCAGCAGTTTCACAGGGGCGATCTATGGCTACACCTTC. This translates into CASSFTGAIYGYTF.